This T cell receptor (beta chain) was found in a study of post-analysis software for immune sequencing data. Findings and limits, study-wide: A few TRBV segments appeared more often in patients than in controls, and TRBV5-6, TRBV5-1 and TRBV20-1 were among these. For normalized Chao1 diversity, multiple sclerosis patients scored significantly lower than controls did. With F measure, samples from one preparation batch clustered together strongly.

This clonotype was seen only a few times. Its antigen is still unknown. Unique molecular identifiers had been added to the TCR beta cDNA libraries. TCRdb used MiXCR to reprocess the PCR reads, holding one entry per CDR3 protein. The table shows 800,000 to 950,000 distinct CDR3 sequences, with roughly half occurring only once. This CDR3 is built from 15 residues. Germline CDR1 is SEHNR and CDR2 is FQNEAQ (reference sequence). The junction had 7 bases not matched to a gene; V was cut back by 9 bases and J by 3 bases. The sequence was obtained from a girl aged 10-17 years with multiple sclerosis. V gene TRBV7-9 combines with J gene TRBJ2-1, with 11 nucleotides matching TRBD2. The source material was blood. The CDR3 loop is CASSGGTSGYNEQFF. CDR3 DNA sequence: TGTGCCAGTTCGGGGGGGACTAGCGGCTACAATGAGCAGTTCTTC.